This T cell receptor beta chain was found in a study of memory CD4+ T cells and cytomegalovirus serostatus. The CDR3 contains 15 residues. The germline V and J ends were trimmed by 6 bases and 8 bases, with 22 bases remaining between them. Germline-derived CDR1 and CDR2 are MDHEN and SYDVKM. Only in-frame clones appear in the TCRdb table, and some are missing; sequencing was by immunoSEQ multiplex PCR. The data hold tens of thousands of clones, with about 70% observed a single time. Single viable CD3+CD4+CD8-CD45RO+ cells were sorted as the memory CD4+ T cells. Notes on the study in general: CD4+ memory repertoires contained about 40% of the roughly 150 reported CMV TCRbeta sequences.

About this clone: Its cognate antigen is unknown.

The genes are TRBV28 and TRBJ1-2; D gene uncertain. The sequenced sample consisted of memory CD4+ T cells from blood. The clonotype originates from an adult in good health and CMV-seropositive. The CDR3 region is CASSYKDLRLSGYTF. CDR3 nucleotides: TGTGCCAGCAGCTACAAGGACCTCCGGCTGTCAGGCTACACCTTC.